Each of the 11 T cell receptor beta chains below was sequenced from the same sample in a study of T-cell memory formation after mild COVID-19 (TCRdb year 2021). The method behind the library was 5' RACE. TCRdb names Illumina NovaSeq 6000 as the instrument used. Using fastp at Q25 and MiXCR, TCRdb reprocessed the public reads and kept productive beta chains. For every CDR3 protein sequence, its rows merge into one entry that carries the most common genes and DNA. The sample data list tens of thousands of distinct CDR3 sequences, and 15% to 20% of these were observed just once. About 33% of the sample is held by the ten biggest clonotypes. Sequenced: PBMCs or a T cell subset sorted from them (not recorded which). These receptors all stem from an adult woman who had mild COVID-19 (a few samples of this study predate the infection). The sample titles of this study are shuffled in the database, so cell type and time point are left out; the donor was told from shared clones.

This chain joins TRBV20-1 and TRBJ1-1; unclear D gene. Germline lookup yields CDR1 DFQATT and CDR2 SNEGSKA (reference sequence). This CDR3 region has 14 residues. Trimming took off 5 bases at V and 2 bases at J, with 15 bases between the two ends. CDR3 loop: CSALGPIDNTEAFF. As DNA, the CDR3 is TGCAGTGCTTTGGGCCCCATCGATAACACTGAAGCTTTCTTT.

The rearrangement joins TRBV29-1 to TRBJ2-7; D not certain. V was clipped by 5 bases and J by 1 base, with 15 bases between them. The CDR3 sequence is 14 residues long. Germline V gives CDR1 SQVTM, CDR2 ANQGSEA. The CDR3 sequence: CSVLSPEDSYEQYF. The CDR3 DNA sequence: TGCAGCGTTTTATCTCCCGAAGATTCCTACGAGCAGTACTTC.

The CDR3 region is CASSPHDTPIRDYGYTF. CDR3 nucleotides: TGCGCCAGCAGCCCACATGACACCCCGATTCGAGACTATGGCTACACCTTC. The V and J genes are TRBV5-1 and TRBJ1-2, with D unresolved. This CDR3 contains 17 residues. V lost 4 bases and J lost 3, with 22 bases in between. The germline V gene encodes CDR1 SGHRS and CDR2 YFSETQ.

V is TRBV7-2 and J is TRBJ2-3, with D hard to call. Germline CDR1 reads SGHTA; CDR2 reads FQGNSA. V was cut by 8 bases and J by 6 bases, with 12 bases left in between. The CDR3 spans 12 residues. CDR3 sequence (DNA): TGTGCCAGCGGGGATCCACGGGATACGCAGTATTTT. It is translated as CASGDPRDTQYF. Based on the CDR3 plus reference TRBV7-2 and TRBJ2-3, the full variable domain is GAGVSQSPSNKVTEKGKDVELRCDPISGHTALYWYRQSLGQGLEFLIYFQGNSAPDKSGLPSDRFSAERTGGSVSTLTIQRTQQEDSAVYLCASGDPRDTQYFGPGTRLTVL.

This clonotype was counted only a few times. The chain recombines TRBV4-2 with TRBJ2-1; D unresolved. The germline CDR1 and CDR2 sequences are LGHNA and YNFKEQ. Deletions cut 6 bases from V and 1 base from J, with 7 bases between. This CDR3 region has 13 residues. CDR3: CASRDLSYNEQFF. The CDR3 nucleotides are TGTGCCAGCAGGGACCTTTCCTACAATGAGCAGTTCTTC.

The chain employs TRBV20-1 and TRBJ2-2; D gene unclear. V was pared by 3 bases and J by 0 bases, with 5 bases between. This CDR3 comprises 13 residues. Germline V gene data show CDR1 as DFQATT and CDR2 as SNEGSKA (reference sequence). The chain's CDR3 is CSARQPNTGELFF. The CDR3 bases are TGCAGTGCTAGGCAGCCGAACACCGGGGAGCTGTTTTTT.

The V and J genes are TRBV11-2 and TRBJ2-7; possibly TRBD2 for D (5 bases). CDR3 length equals 16 residues. Germline V gene sequence: CDR1 SGHAT, CDR2 FQNNGV. The ends were cut back, 4 bases at V and 3 bases at J, with 19 bases in the middle. CDR3: CASSSGLAGRSYEQYF. In DNA form, the CDR3 reads TGTGCCAGCAGCTCCGGTCTCGCGGGTAGGAGCTACGAGCAGTACTTC.

This chain connects TRBV6-5 to TRBJ2-7, with D maybe TRBD1 (5 bases). The V and J ends lost 4 bases and 7 bases respectively, with 14 bases between them. Germline values: CDR1 MNHEY, CDR2 SVGAGI. The CDR3 is made up of 13 amino acids. CDR3 loop: CASSWTTLGEQYF. The CDR3 nucleotides are TGTGCCAGCAGTTGGACAACCCTAGGGGAGCAGTACTTC.

This clonotype occurred many times. The chain is built from TRBV20-1 and TRBJ2-4; tentative D call: TRBD2 (6 bases). Trimming shortened V by 7 bases and J by 10 bases, and 14 bases separated the two germline ends. CDR1 and CDR2 (germline): DFQATT, SNEGSKA (reference sequence). This CDR3 is 11 amino acids long. CDR3 in amino acids: CSVPRGGIQYF. CDR3 nucleotides: TGCAGTGTTCCTCGTGGGGGGATTCAGTACTTC.

CDR3 amino acids: CASSLVGLASSSYNEQFF. Here the CDR3 DNA reads TGTGCCAGCAGTTTGGTCGGACTAGCGTCAAGCTCCTACAATGAGCAGTTCTTC. The V call is TRBV12-3 or TRBV12-4, the J call TRBJ2-1, with TRBD2 matching 9 bases. V gave up 3 bases and J gave up 0 bases; unmatched junction bases: 9. CDR3 length equals 18 residues.

V and J are TRBV6-2 or TRBV6-3 and TRBJ1-1; a weak D match, TRBD1 (6 bases). Trimming removed 2 bases at V and 3 bases at J, with 10 bases between. CDR3 length: 14 amino acids. Germline CDR1 is MNHEY and CDR2 is SVGEGT. The chain's CDR3 is CASSYRAGDTEAFF. CDR3 coding DNA: TGTGCCAGCAGTTACAGGGCAGGGGACACTGAAGCTTTCTTT.